This TCR beta chain was recovered during a study of beta chain features in type 1 diabetes (dated by TCRdb to the late 2010s). Notes on the research overall: No differences in mean age, gender distribution, total cell number or subset yield were found between patients and healthy donors. Whereas all 30 or so donors provided naive and central memory subsets, regulatory and stem cell-like memory subsets were isolated from just 8 patients and roughly eight healthy donors. The study compared the TCRB repertoires of sorted circulating CD4+ T cell subsets in recently diagnosed type 1 diabetes patients with those in matched healthy donors. Across all samples, fewer than 130 million sorted cells were examined, and cell number per subset correlated strongly with RNA yield. The research as a whole found: Naive, central memory and regulatory TCRB repertoires appeared to be more similar among patients than among healthy donors. Type 1 diabetes patients showed a moderate but significant shortening of TCRB CDR3 length in all four CD4+ subsets. Because cDNA rather than genomic DNA was sequenced, highly expressing activated cells could have been over-represented, although no difference in activation and CD3 levels was found between groups. Shorter templates might be favored by PCR, yet because patient and control samples were amplified and corrected together, any such skew would affect both groups equally. Because the HLA sub-analyses included only small numbers of individuals, any influence of HLA type on TCRB rearrangement was left unresolved. At VDJ recombination sites, type 1 diabetes patients had fewer insertions and more deleted nucleotides, which implies abnormalities in thymic rearrangement.

The germline V gene (reference sequence) supplies CDR1 LNHDA and CDR2 SQIVND. V was cut back by 4 bases and J by 2 bases, leaving a gap of 12 bases between them. The CDR3 runs 14 residues from the cysteine to the phenylalanine. Only CDR3 DNA is held: 42 bases, read in frame from base 1. Notes on this clone: The antigen this receptor binds is unknown. No base-level quality is on record; no much larger clone is a single base apart.

From each donor, a single peripheral blood sample of around 120 mL on average was drawn into heparinised tubes. Using a panel that included CD45RO, CCR7, CD25, CD127, CD95 and CD27, naive, central memory, regulatory and stem cell-like memory CD4+ T cells were sorted on a BD FACSAria II. Purity was above 95% for every sorted population. PBMCs were isolated right away by Lymphoprep density gradient centrifugation and were stained directly, without culture. Samples were stained and sorted in pairs, with one healthy donor and one patient per experiment, so that batch effects were minimized. The High Capacity cDNA Reverse Transcription Kit was used to reverse transcribe all of the isolated RNA, meaning that expressed TCRB transcripts were what got sequenced. Deep immunoSEQ sequencing was applied to naive, central memory and regulatory T cell samples, giving an average of roughly 3.6 million total reads per sample. Sorted cells were lysed in RLT buffer, and RNA was extracted using DNase-treated RNeasy Micro or Mini kits according to cell number. To prevent cross-contamination, each cell subset was processed individually, whereas patient and healthy donor samples were processed jointly. The immunoSEQ multiplex PCR was used to amplify TCRB sequences from cDNA, generating 87-bp fragments that spanned the CDR3 region. Sequencing of the amplicons was done on the Illumina HiSeq platform. On the authors' methods: Synthetic template baselines were used to correct PCR bias computationally, reads within Hamming distance 2 were collapsed together, and singletons that could not be merged were discarded. Reads were aligned against IMGT so that V, D and J genes, CDR3 length and insertions or deletions at six rearrangement sites could be assigned. Within each subset, clonotype counts were normalized to sorted cell number, after which true diversity and Gini coefficients were computed with the tcR R package. The overlap coefficient, calculated on TCRB nucleotide sequences, was used to quantify repertoire sharing. Entries here come from immuneACCESS through TCRdb and include only in-frame sequences with V and J called. Some clones fail to appear in such tables; in the studies checked, an unresolved V gene covers under half of the shortfall, and the cause of the remainder is unknown. V, J and clone size were drawn from that table, and D and trimming were deduced from the DNA. Present in this sample are around 160,000 clones, 7% to 9.5% of which were seen just once. Of the sample, around 0.64% falls within the top ten clones.

Sequenced: central memory CD4+ T cells from blood. This clonotype was sampled from a woman between 25 and 40 years old with type 1 diabetes. The V and J genes are TRBV19 and TRBJ2-7, and the D gene may be TRBD1, 5 bases matching. In nucleotides, the sequence is TGTGCCAGTAGTAATCAGGGTGGTGCCTACGAGCAGTACTTC. Its coded protein is CASSNQGGAYEQYF.